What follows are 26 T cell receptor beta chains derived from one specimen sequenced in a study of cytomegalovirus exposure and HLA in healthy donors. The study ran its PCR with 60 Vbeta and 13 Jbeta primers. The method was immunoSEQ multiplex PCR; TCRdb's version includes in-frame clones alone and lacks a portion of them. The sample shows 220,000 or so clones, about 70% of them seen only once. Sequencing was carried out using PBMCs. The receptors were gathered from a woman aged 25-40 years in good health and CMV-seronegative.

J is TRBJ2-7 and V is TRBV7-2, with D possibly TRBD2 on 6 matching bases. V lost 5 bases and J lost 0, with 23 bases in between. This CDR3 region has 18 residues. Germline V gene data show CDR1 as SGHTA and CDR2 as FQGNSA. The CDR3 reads CASSVLGAPGLSSYEQYF. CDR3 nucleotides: TGTGCCAGCAGCGTCTTAGGCGCACCGGGACTTTCCTCCTACGAGCAGTACTTC.

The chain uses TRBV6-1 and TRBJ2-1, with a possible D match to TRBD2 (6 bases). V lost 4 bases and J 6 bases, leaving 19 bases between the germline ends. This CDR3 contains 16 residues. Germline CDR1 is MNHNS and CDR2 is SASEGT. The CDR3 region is CASSVVQAVGGNEQFF. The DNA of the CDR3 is TGTGCCAGCAGTGTGGTTCAGGCAGTCGGGGGCAATGAGCAGTTCTTC.

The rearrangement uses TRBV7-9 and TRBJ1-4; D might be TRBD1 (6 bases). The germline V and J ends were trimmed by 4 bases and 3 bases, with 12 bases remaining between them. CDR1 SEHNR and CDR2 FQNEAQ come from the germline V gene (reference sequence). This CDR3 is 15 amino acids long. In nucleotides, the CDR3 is TGTGCCAGCAGCTCCCGACAGGTCTCTAATGAAAAACTGTTTTTT. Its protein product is CASSSRQVSNEKLFF.

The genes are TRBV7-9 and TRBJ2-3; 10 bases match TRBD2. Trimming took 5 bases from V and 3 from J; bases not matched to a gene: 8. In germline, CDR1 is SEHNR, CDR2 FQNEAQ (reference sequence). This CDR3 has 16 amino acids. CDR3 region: CASSQGLAGETDTQYF. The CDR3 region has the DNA TGTGCCAGCAGCCAAGGGCTAGCGGGGGAGACAGATACGCAGTATTTT.

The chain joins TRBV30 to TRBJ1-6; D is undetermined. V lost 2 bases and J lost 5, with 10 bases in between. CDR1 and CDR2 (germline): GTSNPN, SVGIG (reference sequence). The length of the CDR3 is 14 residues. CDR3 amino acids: CAWSPGIDNSPLHF. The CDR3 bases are TGTGCCTGGAGTCCCGGGATCGATAATTCACCCCTCCACTTT. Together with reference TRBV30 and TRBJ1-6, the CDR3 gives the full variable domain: SQTIHQWPATLVQPVGSPLSLECTVEGTSNPNLYWYRQAAGRGLQLLFYSVGIGQISSEVPQNLSASRPQDRQFILSSKKLLLSDSGFYLCAWSPGIDNSPLHFGNGTRLTVT.

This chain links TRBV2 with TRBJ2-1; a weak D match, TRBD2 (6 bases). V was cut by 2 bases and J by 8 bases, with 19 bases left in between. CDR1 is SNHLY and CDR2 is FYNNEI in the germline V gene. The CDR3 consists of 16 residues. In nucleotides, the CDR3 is TGTGCCAGCAGTGAATCGCGACTAGTGACTGGCGATGAGCAGTTCTTC. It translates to CASSESRLVTGDEQFF.

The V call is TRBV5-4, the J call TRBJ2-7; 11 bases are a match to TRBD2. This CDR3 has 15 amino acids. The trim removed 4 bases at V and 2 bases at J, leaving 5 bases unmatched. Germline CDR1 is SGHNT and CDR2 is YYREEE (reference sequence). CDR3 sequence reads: CASSLRLAGTYEQYF. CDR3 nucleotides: TGTGCCAGCAGCCTCAGACTAGCGGGGACCTACGAGCAGTACTTC. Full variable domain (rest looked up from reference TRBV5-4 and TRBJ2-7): ETGVTQSPTHLIKTRGQQVTLRCSSQSGHNTVSWYQQALGQGPQFIFQYYREEENGRGNFPPRFSGLQFPNYSSELNVNALELDDSALYLCASSLRLAGTYEQYFGPGTRLTVT.

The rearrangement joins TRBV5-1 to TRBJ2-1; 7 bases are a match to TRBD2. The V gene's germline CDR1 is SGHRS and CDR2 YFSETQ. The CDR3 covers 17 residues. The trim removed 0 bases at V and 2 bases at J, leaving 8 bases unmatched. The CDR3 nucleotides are TGCGCCAGCAGCTTGGGATCCGCGGGAGCCCCCTACAATGAGCAGTTCTTC. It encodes CASSLGSAGAPYNEQFF.

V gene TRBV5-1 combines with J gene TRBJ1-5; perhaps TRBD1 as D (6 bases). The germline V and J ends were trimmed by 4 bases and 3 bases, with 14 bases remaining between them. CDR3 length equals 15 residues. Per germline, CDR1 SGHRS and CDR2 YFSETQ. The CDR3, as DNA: TGCGCCAGCAGCCCTTCGGACAGTCCCAATCAGCCCCAGCATTTT. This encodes CASSPSDSPNQPQHF. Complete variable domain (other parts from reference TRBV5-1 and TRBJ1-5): KAGVTQTPRYLIKTRGQQVTLSCSPISGHRSVSWYQQTPGQGLQFLFEYFSETQRNKGNFPGRFSGRQFSNSRSEMNVSTLELGDSALYLCASSPSDSPNQPQHFGDGTRLSIL.

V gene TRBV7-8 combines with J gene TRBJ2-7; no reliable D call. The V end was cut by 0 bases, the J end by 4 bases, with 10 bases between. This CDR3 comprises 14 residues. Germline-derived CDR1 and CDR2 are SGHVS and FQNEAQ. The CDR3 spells CASSLATNRYEQYF. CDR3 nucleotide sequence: TGTGCCAGCAGCTTAGCGACAAACAGATACGAGCAGTACTTC.

CDR3 DNA sequence: TGTGCCAGTAGTCCGGGACAGGTCGTTCCTAGCACAGATACGCAGTATTTT. This sequence encodes CASSPGQVVPSTDTQYF. The rearrangement links TRBV19 to TRBJ2-3; TRBD1 matches at 8 bases. The germline V gene encodes CDR1 LNHDA and CDR2 SQIVND (reference sequence). V dropped 5 bases and J dropped 0; count of bases not matched to a gene: 10. The CDR3 covers 17 residues.

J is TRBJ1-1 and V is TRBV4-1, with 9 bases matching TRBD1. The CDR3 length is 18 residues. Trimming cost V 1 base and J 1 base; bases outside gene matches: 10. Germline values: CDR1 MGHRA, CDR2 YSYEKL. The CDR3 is CASSQGDWGQGGNTEAFF. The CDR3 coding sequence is TGCGCCAGCAGCCAAGGGGACTGGGGACAGGGAGGGAACACTGAAGCTTTCTTT.

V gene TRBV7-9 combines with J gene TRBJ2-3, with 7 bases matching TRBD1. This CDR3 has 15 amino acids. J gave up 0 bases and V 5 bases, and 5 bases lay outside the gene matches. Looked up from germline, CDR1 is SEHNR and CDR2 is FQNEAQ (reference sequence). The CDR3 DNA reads TGTGCCAGCAGCAAAGGGACAGCTAGCACAGATACGCAGTATTTT. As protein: CASSKGTASTDTQYF.

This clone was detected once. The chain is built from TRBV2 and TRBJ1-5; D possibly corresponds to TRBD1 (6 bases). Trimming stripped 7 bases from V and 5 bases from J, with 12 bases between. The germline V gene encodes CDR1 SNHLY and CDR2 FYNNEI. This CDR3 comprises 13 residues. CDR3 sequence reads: CASNQQGHQPQHF. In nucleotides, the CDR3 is TGTGCCAGCAATCAACAGGGACATCAGCCCCAGCATTTT.

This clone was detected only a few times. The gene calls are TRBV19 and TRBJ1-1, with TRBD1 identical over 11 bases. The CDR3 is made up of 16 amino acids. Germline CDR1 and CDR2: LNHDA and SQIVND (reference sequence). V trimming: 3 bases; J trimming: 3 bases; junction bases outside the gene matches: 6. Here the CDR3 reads CASSILPGQGDTEAFF. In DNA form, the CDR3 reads TGTGCCAGTAGTATCCTTCCGGGACAGGGGGACACTGAAGCTTTCTTT.

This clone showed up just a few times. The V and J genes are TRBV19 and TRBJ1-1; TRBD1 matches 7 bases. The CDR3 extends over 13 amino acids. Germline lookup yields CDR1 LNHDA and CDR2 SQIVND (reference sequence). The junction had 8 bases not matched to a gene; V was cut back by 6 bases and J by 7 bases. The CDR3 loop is CASSHRDSGEAFF. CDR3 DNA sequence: TGTGCCAGTAGCCACCGGGACAGCGGTGAAGCTTTCTTT.

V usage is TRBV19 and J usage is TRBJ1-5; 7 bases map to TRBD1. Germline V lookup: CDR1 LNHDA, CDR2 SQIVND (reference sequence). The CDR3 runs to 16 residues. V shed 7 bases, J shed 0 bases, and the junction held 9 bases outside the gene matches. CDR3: CASNHGTAYSNQPQHF. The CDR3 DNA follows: TGTGCCAGTAACCACGGGACAGCTTATAGCAATCAGCCCCAGCATTTT. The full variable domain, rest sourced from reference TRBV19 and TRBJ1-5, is DGGITQSPKYLFRKEGQNVTLSCEQNLNHDAMYWYRQDPGQGLRLIYYSQIVNDFQKGDIAEGYSVSREKKESFPLTVTSAQKNPTAFYLCASNHGTAYSNQPQHFGDGTRLSIL.

The CDR3 sequence is CASYPTWDSLNTEAFF. CDR3 in DNA: TGTGCCAGCTATCCTACTTGGGACTCTCTAAACACTGAAGCTTTCTTT. V gene TRBV2 combines with J gene TRBJ1-1, with D maybe TRBD1 (5 bases). The CDR3 sequence is 16 residues long. V lost 8 bases and J 2 bases, leaving 21 bases between the germline ends. From germline, CDR1 is SNHLY and CDR2 FYNNEI.

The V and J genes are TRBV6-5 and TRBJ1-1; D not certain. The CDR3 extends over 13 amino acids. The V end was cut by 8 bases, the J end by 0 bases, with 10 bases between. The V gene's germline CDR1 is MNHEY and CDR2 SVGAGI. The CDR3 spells CASLIGLNTEAFF. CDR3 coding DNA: TGTGCCAGCCTAATTGGGCTGAACACTGAAGCTTTCTTT.

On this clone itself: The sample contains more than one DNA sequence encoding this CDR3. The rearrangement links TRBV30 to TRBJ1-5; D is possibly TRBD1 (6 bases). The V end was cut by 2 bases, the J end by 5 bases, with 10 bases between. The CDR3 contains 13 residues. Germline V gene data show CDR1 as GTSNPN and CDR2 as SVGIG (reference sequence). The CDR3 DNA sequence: TGTGCCTGGAGTCGAGGGGGGGATCAGCCCCAGCATTTT. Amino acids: CAWSRGGDQPQHF.

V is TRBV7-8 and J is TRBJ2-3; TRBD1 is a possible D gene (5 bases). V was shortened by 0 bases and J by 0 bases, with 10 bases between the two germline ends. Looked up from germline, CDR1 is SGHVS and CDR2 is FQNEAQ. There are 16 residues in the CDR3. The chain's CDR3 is CASSLALQGSTDTQYF. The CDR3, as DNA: TGTGCCAGCAGCTTAGCGCTCCAGGGTAGCACAGATACGCAGTATTTT.

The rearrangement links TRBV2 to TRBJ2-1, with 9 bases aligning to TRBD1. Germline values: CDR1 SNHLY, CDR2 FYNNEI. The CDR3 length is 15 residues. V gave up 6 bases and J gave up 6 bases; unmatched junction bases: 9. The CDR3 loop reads CASRGQGTGGNEQFF. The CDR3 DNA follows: TGTGCCAGCAGAGGACAGGGGACGGGAGGCAATGAGCAGTTCTTC.

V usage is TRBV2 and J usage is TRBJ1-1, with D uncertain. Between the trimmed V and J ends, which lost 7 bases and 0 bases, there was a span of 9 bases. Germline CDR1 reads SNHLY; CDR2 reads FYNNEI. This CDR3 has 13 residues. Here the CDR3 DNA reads TGTGCCAGCATAAAGGAGGTGAACACTGAAGCTTTCTTT. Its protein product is CASIKEVNTEAFF.

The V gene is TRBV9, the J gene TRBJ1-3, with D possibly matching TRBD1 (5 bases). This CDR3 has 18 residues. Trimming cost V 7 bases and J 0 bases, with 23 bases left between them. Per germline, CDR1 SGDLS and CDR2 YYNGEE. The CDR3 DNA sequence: TGTGCCAGCGGTATCCCAAGGCCAGGGAAGAACTCTGGAAACACCATATATTTT. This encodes CASGIPRPGKNSGNTIYF.

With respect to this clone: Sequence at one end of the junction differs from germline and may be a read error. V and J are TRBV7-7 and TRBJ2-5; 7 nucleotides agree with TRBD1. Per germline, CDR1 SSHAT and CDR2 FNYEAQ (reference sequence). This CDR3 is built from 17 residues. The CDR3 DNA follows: TGTGCTAGCAGCCCGGGACAGCTCCAGAACTTCCAAGAGACCCAGTACTTC. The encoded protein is CASSPGQLQNFQETQYF.

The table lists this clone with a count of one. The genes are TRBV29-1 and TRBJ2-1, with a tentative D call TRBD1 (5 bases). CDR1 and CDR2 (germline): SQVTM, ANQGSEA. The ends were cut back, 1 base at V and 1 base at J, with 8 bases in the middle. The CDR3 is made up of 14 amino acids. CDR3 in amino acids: CSVEGTLSYNEQFF. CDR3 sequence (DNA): TGCAGCGTTGAAGGGACATTGTCCTACAATGAGCAGTTCTTC.